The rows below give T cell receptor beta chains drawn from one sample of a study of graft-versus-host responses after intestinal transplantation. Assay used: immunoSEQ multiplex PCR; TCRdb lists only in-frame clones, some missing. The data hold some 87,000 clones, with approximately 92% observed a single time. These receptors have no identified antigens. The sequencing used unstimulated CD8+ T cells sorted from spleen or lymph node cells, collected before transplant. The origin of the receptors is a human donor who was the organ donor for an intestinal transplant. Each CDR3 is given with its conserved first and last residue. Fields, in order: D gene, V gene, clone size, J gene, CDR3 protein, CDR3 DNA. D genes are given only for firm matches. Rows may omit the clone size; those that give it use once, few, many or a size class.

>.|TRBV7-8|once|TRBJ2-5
CASSLVGFPGQETQYF
TGTGCCAGCAGCTTAGTAGGTTTCCCGGGACAAGAGACCCAGTACTTC
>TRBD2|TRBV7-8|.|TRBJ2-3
CASSWGGTTTGTDTQYF
TGTGCCAGCAGCTGGGGAGGGACTACCACTGGCACAGATACGCAGTATTTT
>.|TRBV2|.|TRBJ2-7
CASSEQRGSYEQYF
TGTGCCAGCAGTGAACAAAGGGGATCCTACGAGCAGTACTTC
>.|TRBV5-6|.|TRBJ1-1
CASSSLQGGNTEAFF
TGTGCCAGCAGCTCGCTCCAGGGAGGGAACACTGAAGCTTTCTTT
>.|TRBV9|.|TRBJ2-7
CASSENGGEQYF
TGTGCCAGCAGCGAAAATGGAGGCGAGCAGTACTTC
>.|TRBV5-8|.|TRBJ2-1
CASSGLATLFGQFF
TGTGCCAGCAGCGGACTTGCGACCTTGTTTGGGCAGTTCTTC
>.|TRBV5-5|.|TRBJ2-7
CASSFVDGSYEQYF
TGTGCCAGCAGCTTCGTTGACGGGAGCTACGAGCAGTACTTC
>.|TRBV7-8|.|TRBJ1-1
CASSPPGEAFF
TGTGCCAGCAGCCCCCCGGGAGAAGCTTTCTTT
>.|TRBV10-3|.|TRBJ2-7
CATQEDPSSYEQYF
TGTGCCACCCAGGAGGACCCCAGCTCCTACGAGCAGTACTTC
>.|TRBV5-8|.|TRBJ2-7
CASSLAAGNEQYF
TGTGCCAGCAGCTTGGCCGCGGGGAACGAGCAGTACTTC
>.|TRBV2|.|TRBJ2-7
CASIRGDPYYEQYF
TGTGCCAGCATAAGAGGAGACCCATATTACGAGCAGTACTTC
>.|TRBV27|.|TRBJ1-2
CASSFHREEANYGYTF
TGTGCCAGCAGTTTCCACAGGGAAGAGGCTAACTATGGCTACACCTTC
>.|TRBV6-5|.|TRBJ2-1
CASSFTTGLEQFF
TGTGCCAGCAGTTTTACTACAGGGCTAGAGCAGTTCTTC
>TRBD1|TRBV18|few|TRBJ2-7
CASSPPPGQGSYEQYF
TGTGCCAGCTCACCCCCACCGGGACAGGGTTCCTACGAGCAGTACTTC
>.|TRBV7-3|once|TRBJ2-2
CASSSWAGDGELFF
TGTGCCAGCAGCTCCTGGGCCGGGGACGGGGAGCTGTTTTTT
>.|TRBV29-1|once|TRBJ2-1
CSARGNEQFF
TGCAGCGCCCGGGGCAATGAGCAGTTCTTC
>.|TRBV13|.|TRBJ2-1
CASGDLSGPYNEQFF
TGTGCCAGCGGGGATCTTAGCGGACCCTACAATGAGCAGTTCTTC
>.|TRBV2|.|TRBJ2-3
CASRTRQTISTDTQYF
TGTGCCAGCAGGACCCGACAGACCATCAGCACAGATACGCAGTATTTT
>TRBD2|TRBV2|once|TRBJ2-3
CASCEGTSYGDTQYF
TGTGCCAGCTGTGAGGGGACTAGCTACGGAGATACGCAGTATTTT
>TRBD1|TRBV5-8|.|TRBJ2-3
CASSMTGADTQYF
TGTGCCAGCAGCATGACAGGGGCAGATACGCAGTATTTT
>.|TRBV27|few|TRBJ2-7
CASSLIGGTYEQYF
TGTGCCAGCAGTCTGATTGGTGGCACCTACGAGCAGTACTTC
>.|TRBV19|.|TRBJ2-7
CASSRASPYYEQYF
TGTGCCAGTAGTCGGGCTAGCCCATACTACGAGCAGTACTTC
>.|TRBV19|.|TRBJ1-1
CASSIDQQGYTEAFF
TGTGCCAGTAGTATAGATCAACAGGGCTACACTGAAGCTTTCTTT
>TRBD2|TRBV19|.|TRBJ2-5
CASSIPSGLAGEETQYF
TGTGCCAGTAGTATACCGTCCGGACTAGCGGGAGAAGAGACCCAGTACTTC
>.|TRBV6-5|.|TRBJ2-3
CASSRTVLTTDTQYF
TGTGCCAGCAGCCGGACAGTTCTGACAACAGATACGCAGTATTTT
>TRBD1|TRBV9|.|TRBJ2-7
CASSTTGVGYEQYF
TGTGCCAGCAGCACTACAGGGGTCGGATACGAGCAGTACTTC
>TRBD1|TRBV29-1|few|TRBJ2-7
CSATTGGSHEQYF
TGCAGCGCCACGACAGGGGGCTCCCACGAGCAGTACTTC
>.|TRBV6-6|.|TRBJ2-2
CASRGPRGENTGELFF
TGTGCCAGCAGGGGGCCCAGGGGGGAAAACACCGGGGAGCTGTTTTTT
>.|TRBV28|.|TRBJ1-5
CASSPGGGYQPQHF
TGTGCCAGCAGCCCCGGGGGAGGGTATCAGCCCCAGCATTTT
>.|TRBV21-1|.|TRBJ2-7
CASSNPRDSEYEQYF
TGTGCCAGCAGCAACCCTCGGGACAGTGAGTACGAGCAGTACTTC
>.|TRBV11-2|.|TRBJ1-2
CASSLVWGTDNIYGYTF
TGTGCCAGCAGCTTAGTCTGGGGGACTGACAACATTTATGGCTACACCTTC
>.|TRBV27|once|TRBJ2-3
CASGVYYGDSGSVQGTQYF
TGTGCCAGTGGGGTGTATTATGGGGACTCAGGCTCGGTTCAAGGGACGCAGTATTTT
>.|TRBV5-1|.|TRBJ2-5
CASSLARSSKGAAETQYF
TGCGCCAGCAGCTTGGCAAGGTCGTCTAAAGGGGCGGCAGAGACCCAGTACTTC
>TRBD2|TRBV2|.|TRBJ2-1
CARFPLAGGGNEQFF
TGTGCCAGATTCCCCCTAGCGGGAGGCGGTAATGAGCAGTTCTTC
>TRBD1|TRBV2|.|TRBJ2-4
CASTFGQGFYDYDIQYF
TGTGCCAGCACGTTTGGACAGGGATTTTATGATTACGACATTCAGTACTTC
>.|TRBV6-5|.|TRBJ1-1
CASSYDATGNTEAFF
TGTGCCAGCAGTTACGACGCGACAGGGAACACTGAAGCTTTCTTT
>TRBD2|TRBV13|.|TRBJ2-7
CASSPRLAGASYEQYF
TGTGCCAGCAGCCCTCGACTAGCGGGGGCCTCCTACGAGCAGTACTTC
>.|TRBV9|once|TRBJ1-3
CASSPVGINSGNTIYF
TGTGCCAGCAGCCCCGTCGGGATAAACTCTGGAAACACCATATATTTT
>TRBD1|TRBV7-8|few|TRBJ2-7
CASSLAVRGYEQYF
TGTGCCAGCAGCTTAGCGGTCAGGGGGTACGAGCAGTACTTC
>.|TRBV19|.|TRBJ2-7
CASSYGTPTEQYF
TGTGCCAGTAGCTACGGGACTCCAACCGAGCAGTACTTC
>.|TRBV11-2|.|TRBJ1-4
CASNLVGATNEKLFF
TGTGCCAGCAACCTAGTAGGGGCAACTAATGAAAAACTGTTTTTT
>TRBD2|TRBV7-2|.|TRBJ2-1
CASSLVLAGGPGQFF
TGTGCCAGCAGCTTAGTGCTGGCGGGAGGGCCGGGGCAGTTCTTC
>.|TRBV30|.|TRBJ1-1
CAWRIREYTEAFF
TGTGCCTGGAGAATCCGGGAGTACACTGAAGCTTTCTTT
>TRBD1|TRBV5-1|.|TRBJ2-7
CASSFIPGQTYEQYF
TGCGCCAGCAGCTTTATACCGGGACAGACCTACGAGCAGTACTTC
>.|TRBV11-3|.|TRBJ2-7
CASTLRHPGAYEQYF
TGTGCCAGCACCCTCAGACACCCCGGGGCCTACGAGCAGTACTTC
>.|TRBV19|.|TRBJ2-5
CASSIVSGQETQYF
TGTGCCAGTAGTATAGTTTCGGGGCAAGAGACCCAGTACTTC
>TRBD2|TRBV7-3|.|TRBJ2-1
CASSRLGGRANEQFF
TGTGCCAGCAGCCGACTAGGCGGGAGGGCCAATGAGCAGTTCTTC
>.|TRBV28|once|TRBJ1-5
CATRVGNQPQHF
TGTGCCACAAGAGTGGGCAATCAGCCCCAGCATTTT